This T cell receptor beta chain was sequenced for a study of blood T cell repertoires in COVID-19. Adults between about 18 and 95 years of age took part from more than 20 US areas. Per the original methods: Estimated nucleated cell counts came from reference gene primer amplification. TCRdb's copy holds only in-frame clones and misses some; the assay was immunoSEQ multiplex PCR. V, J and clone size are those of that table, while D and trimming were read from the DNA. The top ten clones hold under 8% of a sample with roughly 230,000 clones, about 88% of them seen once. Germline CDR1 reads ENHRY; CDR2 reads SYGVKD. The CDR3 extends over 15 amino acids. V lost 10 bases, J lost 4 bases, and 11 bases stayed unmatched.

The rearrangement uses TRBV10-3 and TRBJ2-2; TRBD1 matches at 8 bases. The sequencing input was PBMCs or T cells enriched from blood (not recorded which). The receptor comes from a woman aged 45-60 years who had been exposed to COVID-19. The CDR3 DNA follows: TGTGCCACCATGGGGACAGGCGGTCCCACCGGGGAGCTGTTTTTT. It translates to CATMGTGGPTGELFF.